These 16 T cell receptor beta chains originate from one sample sequenced in a study of CD8+CD57+ T cells in acquired aplastic anemia. For CDR3 and TCR beta VDJ profiling, genomic DNA was the template used. TCRdb recomputed calls from the reads with MiXCR, one row per CDR3 protein. Of some 410,000 distinct CDR3 sequences in the sample, roughly 68% are singletons; the top ten hold around 4%. Sequenced material: sorted CD4+, CD8+, or CD8+CD57+ T cells (not recorded which) from PBMCs. Receptor source: a human donor in good health, serving as a control.

The rearrangement links TRBV6-2 or TRBV6-3 to TRBJ1-5; a possible D gene is TRBD1 (6 bases). Per germline, CDR1 MNHEY and CDR2 SVGEGT. CDR3 size: 15 residues. V was trimmed by 7 bases and J by 7 bases, leaving 20 bases between them. DNA for the CDR3: TGTGCCAGCACGGAGGGGGAATCACCCCTCCAGCCCCAGCATTTT. Protein sequence: CASTEGESPLQPQHF.

This clonotype was counted ten times or more. This chain joins TRBV29-1 and TRBJ2-5; D possibly corresponds to TRBD1 (5 bases). This CDR3 has 12 amino acids. Trimming took off 5 bases at V and 10 bases at J, with 17 bases between the two ends. Germline V gene lookup returns CDR1 SQVTM and CDR2 ANQGSEA. The CDR3 protein is CSVRDRAVGQYF. CDR3 nucleotides: TGCAGCGTTCGCGACAGAGCTGTGGGCCAGTACTTC.

For this clonotype: Sequence at one end of the junction differs from germline and may be a read error. The chain combines TRBV2 with TRBJ1-5; D not resolved. Germline assignment: CDR1 SNHLY and CDR2 FYNNEI. CDR3 length: 13 residues. CDR3 bases: TGTGCCAGCAGTGAAGAGAGGAATACTGAAGATTTCTTT. This translates into CASSEERNTEDFF.

There are many counts of this clonotype. The chain combines TRBV7-2 with TRBJ1-6; D possibly corresponds to TRBD1 (6 bases). CDR3 length: 15 amino acids. Germline V gives CDR1 SGHTA, CDR2 FQGNSA. Deletions cut 1 base from V and 8 bases from J, with 12 bases between. DNA for the CDR3: TGTGCCAGCAGCTTAGAGGGGGGGGCAGATTCACCCCTCCACTTT. Encoded protein: CASSLEGGADSPLHF.

V usage is TRBV5-4 and J usage is TRBJ1-6, with D unclear. Looked up from germline, CDR1 is SGHNT and CDR2 is YYREEE (reference sequence). Trimming stripped 4 bases from V and 10 bases from J, with 9 bases between. This CDR3 spans 12 amino acids. In nucleotides, the CDR3 is TGTGCCAGCAGCCAAGATGTATCACCCCTCCACTTT. Amino acids: CASSQDVSPLHF.

This clonotype was counted ten times or more. As DNA, the CDR3 is TGCAGTGCCCCCATCTCCGGGACAGGGCTAACTGAAGCTTTCTTT. This sequence encodes CSAPISGTGLTEAFF. The chain joins TRBV20-1 to TRBJ1-1, with 9 bases matching TRBD1. This CDR3 is built from 15 residues. The V and J ends lost 6 bases and 5 bases, in that order; junction bases with no gene match: 13. The V gene's germline CDR1 is DFQATT and CDR2 SNEGSKA (reference sequence).

This sequence joins TRBV19 and TRBJ2-7, with D unclear. Germline V gene lookup returns CDR1 LNHDA and CDR2 SQIVND (reference sequence). The CDR3 runs to 12 residues. V was cut by 5 bases and J by 4 bases, with 9 bases left in between. The CDR3 DNA follows: TGTGCCAGTAGTCCCGTCCCTTACGAGCAGTACTTC. Protein sequence: CASSPVPYEQYF. Full variable domain (remainder filled in from reference TRBV19 and TRBJ2-7): DGGITQSPKYLFRKEGQNVTLSCEQNLNHDAMYWYRQDPGQGLRLIYYSQIVNDFQKGDIAEGYSVSREKKESFPLTVTSAQKNPTAFYLCASSPVPYEQYFGPGTRLTVT.

Points on this clonotype: Just one base apart from a much larger clone, this may be a read error. The rearrangement uses TRBV25-1 and TRBJ1-2; D unresolved. From germline, CDR1 is MGHDK and CDR2 SYGVNS. The CDR3 has 13 amino acids. The CDR3 here is CASNEGQPWGYTF. CDR3 DNA: TGTGCCAGCAATGAAGGGCAGCCTTGGGGCTACACCTTC.

The chain recombines TRBV24-1 with TRBJ2-3, with a possible D match to TRBD1 (5 bases). Germline CDR1 is KGHDR and CDR2 is SFDVKD. The CDR3 spans 15 residues. V was trimmed by 5 bases and J by 0 bases, leaving 11 bases between them. In DNA form, the CDR3 reads TGTGCCACCAGTGCCTGGGGCACTAGCACAGATACGCAGTATTTT. Translated, it gives CATSAWGTSTDTQYF.

This chain joins TRBV7-2 and TRBJ2-7; D possibly corresponds to TRBD2 (7 bases). The CDR3 loop spans 14 amino acids. Germline V gives CDR1 SGHTA, CDR2 FQGNSA. Trimming shortened V by 1 base and J by 6 bases, and 13 bases separated the two germline ends. CDR3 loop: CASSLGRGAGEQYF. In DNA form, the CDR3 reads TGTGCCAGCAGCTTAGGTCGGGGGGCAGGCGAGCAGTACTTC.

Of note for this clonotype: Here the CDR3 omits its conserved ending phenylalanine or tryptophan, so a read error is the likely source. It is unclear where the CDR3 begins or ends on the DNA, so no DNA is shown, and the CDR3 is as TCRdb lists it. J is TRBJ1-2 and V is TRBV2. Counting both end residues, the CDR3 totals 13 amino acids. Looked up from germline, CDR1 is SNHLY and CDR2 is FYNNEI. The CDR3 spells CASSEAGSYGCPL.

The chain couples TRBV5-1 to TRBJ2-7, with unresolved D. There are 14 residues in the CDR3. In germline, CDR1 is SGHRS, CDR2 YFSETQ. The V and J ends lost 4 bases and 3 bases respectively, with 14 bases between them. CDR3 DNA sequence: TGCGCCAGCAGCGTCTATCATACCGGCTACGAGCAGTACTTC. Amino acids: CASSVYHTGYEQYF.

V gene TRBV4-3 combines with J gene TRBJ1-3; TRBD1 aligns across 10 bases. CDR1 is LGHNA, CDR2 YSLEER, per germline. The CDR3 is 14 residues long. V was clipped by 10 bases and J by 9 bases; unmatched bases: 12. The chain's CDR3 is CATTAGTGAVTIYF. In DNA form, the CDR3 reads TGCGCCACCACGGCCGGGACAGGGGCCGTCACCATATATTTT.

This chain joins TRBV2 and TRBJ1-6; D perhaps matches TRBD1 (5 bases). The CDR3 runs 15 residues. CDR1 is SNHLY, CDR2 FYNNEI, per germline. Trimming removed 5 bases from V and 19 bases from J, with 27 bases in between. This CDR3 reads CASSFGGGYDTAAHF. The CDR3 DNA reads TGTGCCAGCAGTTTTGGGGGGGGATATGATACTGCCGCTCACTTT.

Note on this clonotype: Since a much larger clone is just one base distant, this may be a read error. The chain recombines TRBV6-1 with TRBJ1-4; D is ambiguous. Trimming shortened V by 4 bases and J by 2 bases, and 14 bases separated the two germline ends. CDR1 and CDR2 from the germline V gene are MNHNS and SASEGT. The CDR3 extends over 16 amino acids. The CDR3 DNA sequence: TGTGCCAGCAGTGCTAACCCGATAGGGACTAATGAAAAACTGTTTTTT. It yields the protein CASSANPIGTNEKLFF.

This clonotype was seen ten or more times. The J gene is TRBJ2-1, the V gene TRBV5-1; the D gene is possibly TRBD2 (6 bases). There are 15 residues in the CDR3. Germline CDR1 and CDR2: SGHRS and YFSETQ. Trimming pared 2 bases from V and 5 bases from J, leaving 14 bases between. The CDR3 region is CASSFGTGKHNEQFF. As DNA, the CDR3 is TGCGCCAGCAGCTTCGGGACTGGCAAACACAATGAGCAGTTCTTC.